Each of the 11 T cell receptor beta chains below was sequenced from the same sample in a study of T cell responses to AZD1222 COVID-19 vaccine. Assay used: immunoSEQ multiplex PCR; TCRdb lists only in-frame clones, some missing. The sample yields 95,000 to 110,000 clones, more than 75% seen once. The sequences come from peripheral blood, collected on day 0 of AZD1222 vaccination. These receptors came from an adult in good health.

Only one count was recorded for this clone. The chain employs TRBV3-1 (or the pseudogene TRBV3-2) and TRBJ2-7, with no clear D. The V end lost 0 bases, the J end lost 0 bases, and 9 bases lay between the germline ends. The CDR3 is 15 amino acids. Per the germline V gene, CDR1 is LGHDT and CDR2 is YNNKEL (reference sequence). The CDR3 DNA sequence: TGTGCCAGCAGCCAAGAGTGGGGTAGCTCCTACGAGCAGTACTTC. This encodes CASSQEWGSSYEQYF.

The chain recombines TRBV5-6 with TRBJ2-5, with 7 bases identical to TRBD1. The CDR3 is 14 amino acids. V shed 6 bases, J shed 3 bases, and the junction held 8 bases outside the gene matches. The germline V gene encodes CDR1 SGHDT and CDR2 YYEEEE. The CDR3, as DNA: TGTGCCAGCAACTCCCTCACAGGGGAAGAGACCCAGTACTTC. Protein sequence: CASNSLTGEETQYF.

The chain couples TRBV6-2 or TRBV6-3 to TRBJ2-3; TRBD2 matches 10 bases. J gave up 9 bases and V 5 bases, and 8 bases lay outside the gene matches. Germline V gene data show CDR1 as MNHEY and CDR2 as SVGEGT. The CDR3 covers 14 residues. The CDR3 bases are TGTGCCAGCAGTACACTAGCGGGGCAGGGGACGCAGTATTTT. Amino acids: CASSTLAGQGTQYF.

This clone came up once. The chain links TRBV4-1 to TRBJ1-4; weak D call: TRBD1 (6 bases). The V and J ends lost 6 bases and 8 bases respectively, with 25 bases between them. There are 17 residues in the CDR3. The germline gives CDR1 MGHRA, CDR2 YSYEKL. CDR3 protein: CASRWRVTGRGGEKLFF. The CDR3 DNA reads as TGCGCCAGCAGGTGGCGGGTCACAGGGAGAGGAGGAGAAAAACTGTTTTTT.

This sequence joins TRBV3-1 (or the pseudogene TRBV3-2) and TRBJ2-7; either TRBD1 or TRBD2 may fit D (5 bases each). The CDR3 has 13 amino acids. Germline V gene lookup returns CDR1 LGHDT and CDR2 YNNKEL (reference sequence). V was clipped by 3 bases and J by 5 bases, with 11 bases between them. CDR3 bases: TGTGCCAGCAGCCACCTAGGGGAGAACGAGCAGTACTTC. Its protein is CASSHLGENEQYF.

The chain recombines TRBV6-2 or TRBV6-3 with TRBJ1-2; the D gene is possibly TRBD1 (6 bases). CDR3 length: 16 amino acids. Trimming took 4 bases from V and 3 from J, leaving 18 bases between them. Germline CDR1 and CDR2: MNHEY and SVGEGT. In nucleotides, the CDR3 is TGTGCCAGCAGTTCATCCGACAGGAGCGAGCACTATGGCTACACCTTC. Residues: CASSSSDRSEHYGYTF.

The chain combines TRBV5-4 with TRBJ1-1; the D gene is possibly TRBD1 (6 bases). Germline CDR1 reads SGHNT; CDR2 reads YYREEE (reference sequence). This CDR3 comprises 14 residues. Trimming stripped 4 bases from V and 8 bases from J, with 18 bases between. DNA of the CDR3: TGTGCCAGCAGCGTCGTCACAGGGATCTCCGAAGCTTTCTTT. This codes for CASSVVTGISEAFF.

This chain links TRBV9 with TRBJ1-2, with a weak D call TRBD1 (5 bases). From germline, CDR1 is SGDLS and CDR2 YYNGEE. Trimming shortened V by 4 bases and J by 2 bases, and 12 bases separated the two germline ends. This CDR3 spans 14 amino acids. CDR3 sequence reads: CASSPRGPNYGYTF. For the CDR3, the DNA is TGTGCCAGCAGCCCCCGGGGCCCAAACTATGGCTACACCTTC. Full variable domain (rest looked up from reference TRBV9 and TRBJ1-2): DSGVTQTPKHLITATGQRVTLRCSPRSGDLSVYWYQQSLDQGLQFLIQYYNGEERAKGNILERFSAQQFPDLHSELNLSSLELGDSALYFCASSPRGPNYGYTFGSGTRLTVV.

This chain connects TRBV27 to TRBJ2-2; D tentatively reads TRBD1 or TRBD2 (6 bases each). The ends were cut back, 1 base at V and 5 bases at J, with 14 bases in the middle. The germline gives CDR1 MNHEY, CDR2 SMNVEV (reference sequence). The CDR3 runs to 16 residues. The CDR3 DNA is TGTGCCAGCAGTTTATTTAGCCGGAGGGGGACCGGGGAGCTGTTTTTT. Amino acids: CASSLFSRRGTGELFF.

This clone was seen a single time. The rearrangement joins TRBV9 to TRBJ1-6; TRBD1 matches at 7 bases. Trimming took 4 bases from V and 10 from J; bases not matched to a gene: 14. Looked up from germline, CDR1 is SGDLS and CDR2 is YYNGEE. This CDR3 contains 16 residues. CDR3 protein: CASSSPKGAIHSPLHF. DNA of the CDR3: TGTGCCAGCAGCTCCCCGAAGGGGGCGATTCACTCACCCCTCCACTTT.

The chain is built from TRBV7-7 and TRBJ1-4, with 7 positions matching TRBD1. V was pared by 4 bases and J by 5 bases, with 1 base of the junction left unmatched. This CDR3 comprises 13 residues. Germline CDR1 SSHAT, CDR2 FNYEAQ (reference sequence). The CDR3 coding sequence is TGTGCCAGCAGCTCGGGACAGAATGAAAAACTGTTTTTT. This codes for CASSSGQNEKLFF.